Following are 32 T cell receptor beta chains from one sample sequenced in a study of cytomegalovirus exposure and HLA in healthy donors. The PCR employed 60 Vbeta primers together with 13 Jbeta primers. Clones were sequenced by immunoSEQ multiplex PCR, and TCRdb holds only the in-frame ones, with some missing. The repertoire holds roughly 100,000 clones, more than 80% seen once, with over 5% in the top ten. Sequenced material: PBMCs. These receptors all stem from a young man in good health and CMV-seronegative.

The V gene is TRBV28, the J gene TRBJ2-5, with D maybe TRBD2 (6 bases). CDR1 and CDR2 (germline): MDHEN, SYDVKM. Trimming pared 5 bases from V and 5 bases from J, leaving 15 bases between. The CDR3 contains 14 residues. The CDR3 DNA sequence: TGTGCCAGCAGTGCCGGGGGTGTTAGCGAGACCCAGTACTTC. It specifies CASSAGGVSETQYF.

The CDR3 reads CASSINRRGHNQPQHF. The CDR3 region has the DNA TGTGCCAGTAGTATCAATCGCAGGGGGCACAATCAGCCCCAGCATTTT. The chain recombines TRBV19 with TRBJ1-5; 8 bases map to TRBD1. There are 16 residues in the CDR3. Germline V gives CDR1 LNHDA, CDR2 SQIVND (reference sequence). V lost 3 bases, J lost 3 bases, and 7 bases stayed unmatched.

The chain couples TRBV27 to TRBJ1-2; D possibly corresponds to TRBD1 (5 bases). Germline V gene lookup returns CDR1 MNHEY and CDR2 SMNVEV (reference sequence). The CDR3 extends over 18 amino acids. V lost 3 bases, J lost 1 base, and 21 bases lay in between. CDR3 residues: CASSLLGQGSLNNYGYTF. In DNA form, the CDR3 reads TGTGCCAGCAGTTTGTTGGGGCAGGGAAGTCTGAATAACTATGGCTACACCTTC.

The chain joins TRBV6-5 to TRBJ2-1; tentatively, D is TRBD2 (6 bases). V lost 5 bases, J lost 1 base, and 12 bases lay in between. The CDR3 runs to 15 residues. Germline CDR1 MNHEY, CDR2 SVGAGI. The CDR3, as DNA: TGTGCCAGCAGTACGGGACTGTCTTCCTACAATGAGCAGTTCTTC. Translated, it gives CASSTGLSSYNEQFF.

CDR3 bases: TGTGCCAGCAGTTTGATGGGGGCAGGGGGCGAATACGAGCAGTACTTC. Encoded protein: CASSLMGAGGEYEQYF. The rearrangement uses TRBV27 and TRBJ2-7; TRBD1 agrees at 8 bases. CDR1 is MNHEY and CDR2 is SMNVEV in the germline V gene (reference sequence). Trimming at V came to 3 bases and at J to 4 bases, leaving 11 bases not matched to a gene. The CDR3 length is 16 residues.

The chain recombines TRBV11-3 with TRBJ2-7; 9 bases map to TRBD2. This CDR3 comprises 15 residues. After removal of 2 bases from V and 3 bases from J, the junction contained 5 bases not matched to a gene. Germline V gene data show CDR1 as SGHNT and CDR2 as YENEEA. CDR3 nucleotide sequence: TGTGCCAGCAGCTTAAGCGGGAGGCAGGACTACGAGCAGTACTTC. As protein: CASSLSGRQDYEQYF.

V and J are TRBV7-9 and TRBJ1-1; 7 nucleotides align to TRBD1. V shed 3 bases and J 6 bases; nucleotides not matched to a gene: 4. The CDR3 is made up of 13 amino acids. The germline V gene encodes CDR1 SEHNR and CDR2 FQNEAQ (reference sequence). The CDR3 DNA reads TGTGCCAGCAGCTTTACAGGGGACGCTGAAGCTTTCTTT. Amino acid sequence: CASSFTGDAEAFF.

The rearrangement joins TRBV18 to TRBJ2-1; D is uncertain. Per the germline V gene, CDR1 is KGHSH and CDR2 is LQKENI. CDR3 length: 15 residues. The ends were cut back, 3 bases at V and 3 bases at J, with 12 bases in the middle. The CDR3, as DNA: TGTGCCAGCTCACCTGCGGAGCTGAACTACAATGAGCAGTTCTTC. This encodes CASSPAELNYNEQFF.

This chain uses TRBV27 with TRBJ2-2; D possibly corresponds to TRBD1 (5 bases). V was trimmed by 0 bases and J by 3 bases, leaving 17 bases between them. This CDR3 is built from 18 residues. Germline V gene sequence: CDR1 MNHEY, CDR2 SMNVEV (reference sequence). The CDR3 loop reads CASSLSNPGWTHTGELFF. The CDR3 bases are TGTGCCAGCAGTTTATCGAATCCAGGGTGGACACACACCGGGGAGCTGTTTTTT.

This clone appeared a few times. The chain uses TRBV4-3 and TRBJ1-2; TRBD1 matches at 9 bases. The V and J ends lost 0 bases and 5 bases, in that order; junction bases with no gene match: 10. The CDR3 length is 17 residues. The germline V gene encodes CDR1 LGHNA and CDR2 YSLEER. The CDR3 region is CASSQDITDRGLYGYTF. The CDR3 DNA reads TGCGCCAGCAGCCAAGATATTACGGACAGGGGACTGTATGGCTACACCTTC.

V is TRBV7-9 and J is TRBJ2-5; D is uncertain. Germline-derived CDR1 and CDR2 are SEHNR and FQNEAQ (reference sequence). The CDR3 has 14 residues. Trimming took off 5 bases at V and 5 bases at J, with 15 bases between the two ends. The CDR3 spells CASSTSSRWETQYF. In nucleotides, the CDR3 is TGTGCCAGCAGCACGAGCTCTCGGTGGGAGACCCAGTACTTC.

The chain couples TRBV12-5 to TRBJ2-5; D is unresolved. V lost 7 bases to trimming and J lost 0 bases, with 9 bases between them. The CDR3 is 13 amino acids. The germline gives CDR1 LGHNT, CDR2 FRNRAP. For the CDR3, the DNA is TGTGCTAGTGCTGTGCGGTACCAAGAGACCCAGTACTTC. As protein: CASAVRYQETQYF.

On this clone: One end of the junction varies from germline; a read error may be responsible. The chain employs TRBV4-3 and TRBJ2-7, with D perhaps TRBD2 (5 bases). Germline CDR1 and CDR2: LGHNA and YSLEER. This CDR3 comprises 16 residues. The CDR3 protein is CASSQDAGESSCEQYF. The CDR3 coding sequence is TGCGCCAGCAGCCAGGATGCCGGGGAAAGCTCCTGCGAGCAGTACTTC.

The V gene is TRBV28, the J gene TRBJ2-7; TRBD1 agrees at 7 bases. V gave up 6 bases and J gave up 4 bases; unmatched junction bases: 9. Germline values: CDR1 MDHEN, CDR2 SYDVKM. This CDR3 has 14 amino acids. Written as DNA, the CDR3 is TGTGCCAGCAGAGAACAGGGGACCTCTTACGAGCAGTACTTC. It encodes CASREQGTSYEQYF.

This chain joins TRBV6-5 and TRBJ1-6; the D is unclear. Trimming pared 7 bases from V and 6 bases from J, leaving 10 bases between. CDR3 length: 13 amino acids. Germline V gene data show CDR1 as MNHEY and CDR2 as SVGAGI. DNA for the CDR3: TGTGCCAGCAAGAGACATCTTAATTCACCCCTCCACTTT. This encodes CASKRHLNSPLHF.

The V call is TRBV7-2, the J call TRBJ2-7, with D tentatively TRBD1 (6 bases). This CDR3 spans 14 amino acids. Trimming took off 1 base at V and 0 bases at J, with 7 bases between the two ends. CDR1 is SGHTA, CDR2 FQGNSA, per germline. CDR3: CASSLDRVSYEQYF. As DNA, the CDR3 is TGTGCCAGCAGCTTAGACAGGGTCTCCTACGAGCAGTACTTC.

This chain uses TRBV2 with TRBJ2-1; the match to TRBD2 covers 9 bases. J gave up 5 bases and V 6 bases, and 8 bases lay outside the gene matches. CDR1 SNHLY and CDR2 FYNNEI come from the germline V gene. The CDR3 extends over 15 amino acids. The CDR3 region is CASRNLAGSDNEQFF. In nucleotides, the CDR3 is TGTGCCAGCAGAAATCTAGCGGGATCTGACAATGAGCAGTTCTTC.

The chain's CDR3 is CASSQGGTSGITGELFF. DNA for the CDR3: TGCGCCAGCAGCCAAGGGGGGACTAGCGGGATTACCGGGGAGCTGTTTTTT. The V and J genes are TRBV4-3 and TRBJ2-2; 13 bases match TRBD2. The CDR3 consists of 17 residues. Germline CDR1 is LGHNA and CDR2 is YSLEER. The ends lost 1 base at V and 5 bases at J; junction bases unmatched: 4.

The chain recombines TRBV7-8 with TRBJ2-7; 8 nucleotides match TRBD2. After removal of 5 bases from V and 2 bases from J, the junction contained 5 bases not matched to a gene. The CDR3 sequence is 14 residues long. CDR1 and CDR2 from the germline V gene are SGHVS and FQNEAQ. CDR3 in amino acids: CASSVGTSTYEQYF. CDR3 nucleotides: TGTGCCAGCAGCGTCGGGACTAGTACCTACGAGCAGTACTTC.

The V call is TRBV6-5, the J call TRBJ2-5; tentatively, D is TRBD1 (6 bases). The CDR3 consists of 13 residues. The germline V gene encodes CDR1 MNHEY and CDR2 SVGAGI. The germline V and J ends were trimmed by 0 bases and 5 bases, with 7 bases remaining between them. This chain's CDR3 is CASSYSRGETQYF. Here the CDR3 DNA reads TGTGCCAGCAGTTACTCTAGGGGGGAGACCCAGTACTTC.

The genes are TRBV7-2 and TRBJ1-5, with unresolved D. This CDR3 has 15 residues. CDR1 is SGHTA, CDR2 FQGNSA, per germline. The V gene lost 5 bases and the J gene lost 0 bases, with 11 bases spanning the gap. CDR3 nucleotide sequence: TGTGCCAGCAGCCGACACAGTAATAGCAATCAGCCCCAGCATTTT. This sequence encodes CASSRHSNSNQPQHF.

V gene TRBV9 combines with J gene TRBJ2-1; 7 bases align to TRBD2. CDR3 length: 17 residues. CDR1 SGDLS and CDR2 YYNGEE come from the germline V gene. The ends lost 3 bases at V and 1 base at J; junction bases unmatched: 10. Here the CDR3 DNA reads TGTGCCAGCAGCGCCTCCCGGGGGAGGGGTTCCTACAATGAGCAGTTCTTC. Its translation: CASSASRGRGSYNEQFF.

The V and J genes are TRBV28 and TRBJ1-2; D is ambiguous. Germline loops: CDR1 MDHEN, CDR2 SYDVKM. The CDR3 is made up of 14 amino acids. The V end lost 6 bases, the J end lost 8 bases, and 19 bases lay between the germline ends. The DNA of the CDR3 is TGTGCCAGCAGCCCCGGGTCTAGTATAGAGGGCTACACCTTC. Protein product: CASSPGSSIEGYTF.

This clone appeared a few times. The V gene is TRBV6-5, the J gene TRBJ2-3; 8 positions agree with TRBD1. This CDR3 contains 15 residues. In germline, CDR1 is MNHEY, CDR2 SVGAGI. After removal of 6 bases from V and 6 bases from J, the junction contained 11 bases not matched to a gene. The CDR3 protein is CASRTTGARMDTQYF. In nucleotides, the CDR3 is TGTGCCAGCAGGACGACAGGGGCAAGGATGGATACGCAGTATTTT.

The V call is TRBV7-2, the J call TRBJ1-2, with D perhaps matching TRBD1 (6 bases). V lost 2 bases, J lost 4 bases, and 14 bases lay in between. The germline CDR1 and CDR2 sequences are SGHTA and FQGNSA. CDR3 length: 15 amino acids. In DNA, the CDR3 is TGTGCCAGCAGCTTAAGTCAGGGGACGGGCTATGGCTACACCTTC. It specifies CASSLSQGTGYGYTF.

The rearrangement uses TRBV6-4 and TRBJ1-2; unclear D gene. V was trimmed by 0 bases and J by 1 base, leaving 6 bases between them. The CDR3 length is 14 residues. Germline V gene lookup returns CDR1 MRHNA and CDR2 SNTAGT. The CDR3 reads CASSDSSGNYGYTF. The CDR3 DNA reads TGTGCCAGCAGTGACTCGTCAGGTAACTATGGCTACACCTTC.

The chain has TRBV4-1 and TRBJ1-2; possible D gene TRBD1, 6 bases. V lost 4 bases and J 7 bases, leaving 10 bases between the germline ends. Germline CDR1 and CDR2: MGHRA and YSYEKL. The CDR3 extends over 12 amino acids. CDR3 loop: CASSRTGLGYTF. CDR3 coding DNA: TGCGCCAGCAGCCGTACAGGGCTTGGCTACACCTTC.

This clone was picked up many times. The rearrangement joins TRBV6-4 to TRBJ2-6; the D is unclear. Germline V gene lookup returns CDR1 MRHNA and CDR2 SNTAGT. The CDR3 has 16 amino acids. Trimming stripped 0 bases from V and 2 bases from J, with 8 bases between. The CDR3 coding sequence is TGTGCCAGCAGTGACTCGGTGGGCGCTGGGGCCAACGTCCTGACTTTC. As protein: CASSDSVGAGANVLTF.

The CDR3 nucleotides read TGTGCCAGCAGCCCCGACAGGGGAGACTACGAGCAGTACTTC. Residues: CASSPDRGDYEQYF. The chain links TRBV6-5 to TRBJ2-7; TRBD1 aligns across 8 bases. The ends lost 6 bases at V and 3 bases at J; junction bases unmatched: 7. The CDR3 contains 14 residues. Germline V gives CDR1 MNHEY, CDR2 SVGAGI.

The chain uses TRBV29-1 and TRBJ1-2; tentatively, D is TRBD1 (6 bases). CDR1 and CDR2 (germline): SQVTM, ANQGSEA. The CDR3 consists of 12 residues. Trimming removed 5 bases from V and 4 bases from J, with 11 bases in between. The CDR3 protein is CSVRQEGYGYTF. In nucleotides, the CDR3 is TGCAGCGTTAGACAGGAAGGCTATGGCTACACCTTC.

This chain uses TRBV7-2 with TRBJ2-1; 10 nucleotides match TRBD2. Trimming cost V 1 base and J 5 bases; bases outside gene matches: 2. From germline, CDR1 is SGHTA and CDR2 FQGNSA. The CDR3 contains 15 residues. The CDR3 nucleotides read TGTGCCAGCAGCTTAGAACTAGCGGGGAACAATGAGCAGTTCTTC. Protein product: CASSLELAGNNEQFF.

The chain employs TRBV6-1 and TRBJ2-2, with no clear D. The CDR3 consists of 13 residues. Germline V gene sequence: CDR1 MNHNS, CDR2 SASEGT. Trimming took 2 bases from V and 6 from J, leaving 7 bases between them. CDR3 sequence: CASSEIGSGELFF. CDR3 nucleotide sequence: TGTGCCAGCAGTGAAATCGGTTCCGGGGAGCTGTTTTTT.